This TCR beta chain was recovered during a study of OX40 agonist ivuxolimab in advanced cancers. General study points: CD8+ T cells (on average) carried more expanded clones than CD4+ T cells.

As regards this clone: Its antigen is as yet unknown.

Profiled with immunoSEQ multiplex PCR; TCRdb holds only in-frame clones, not every one. This sample has roughly 120,000 clones, with around nine tenths found just once. The CDR3 sequence is 16 residues long. The V gene's germline CDR1 is LGHNA and CDR2 YNFKEQ. The V end lost 0 bases, the J end lost 0 bases, and 8 bases lay between the germline ends. The TCR originated in an adult with an advanced solid tumor such as melanoma, head and neck, liver or kidney cancer. Sequenced here: CD4+ or CD8+ T cells sorted from blood, sampled in a trial of the OX40 agonist ivuxolimab. The V call is TRBV4-2, the J call TRBJ1-4; D not resolved. The CDR3 region has the DNA TGTGCCAGCAGCCAAGAAGCTTCTGCAACTAATGAAAAACTGTTTTTT. Translating it yields CASSQEASATNEKLFF.